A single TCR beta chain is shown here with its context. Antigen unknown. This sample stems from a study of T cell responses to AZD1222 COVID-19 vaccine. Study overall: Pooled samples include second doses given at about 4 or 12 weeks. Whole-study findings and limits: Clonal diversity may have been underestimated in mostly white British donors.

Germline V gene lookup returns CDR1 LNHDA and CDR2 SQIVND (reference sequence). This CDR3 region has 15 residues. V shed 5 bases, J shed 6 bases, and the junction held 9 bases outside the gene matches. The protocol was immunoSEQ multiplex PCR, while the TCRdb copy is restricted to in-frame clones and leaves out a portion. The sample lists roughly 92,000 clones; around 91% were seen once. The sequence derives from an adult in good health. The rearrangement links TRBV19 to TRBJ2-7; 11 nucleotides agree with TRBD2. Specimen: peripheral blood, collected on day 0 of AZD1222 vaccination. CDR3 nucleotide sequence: TGTGCCAGTAGTTCCACTAGCGGGGGCGCGGGCGAGCAGTACTTC. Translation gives CASSSTSGGAGEQYF.